The 27 T cell receptor beta chains in this list originate from one sample, sequenced in a study of blood T cell repertoires in COVID-19. Assay used: immunoSEQ multiplex PCR; TCRdb lists only in-frame clones, some missing. Of about 460,000 clones listed, roughly nine tenths were seen once; the top ten hold roughly 8%. Sequenced sample: PBMCs or T cells enriched from blood (not recorded which). The origin of the receptors is a woman aged 60-70 years who had recovered from COVID-19.

The rearrangement links TRBV6-4 to TRBJ1-2; TRBD1 matches at 8 bases. This CDR3 contains 14 residues. V dropped 1 base and J dropped 6; count of bases not matched to a gene: 4. Germline CDR1 MRHNA, CDR2 SNTAGT. DNA of the CDR3: TGTGCCAGCAGTGACTTGGGACAGGTGGATGGCTACACCTTC. Translation gives CASSDLGQVDGYTF.

This chain uses TRBV23-1 with TRBJ2-7; D may be TRBD2 (5 bases). TRBV23-1 is reported as an ORF; its role is uncertain. The CDR3 has 13 residues. With 2 bases removed from V and 7 bases from J, the gap between germline ends came to 12 bases. CDR3 amino acids: CASSQSLPGEQYV. In DNA form, the CDR3 reads TGCGCCAGCAGTCAAAGTCTCCCGGGGGAGCAGTACGTC.

This chain joins TRBV6-1 and TRBJ1-2; D is uncertain. Trimming removed 2 bases from V and 4 bases from J, with 14 bases in between. Per germline, CDR1 MNHNS and CDR2 SASEGT. The CDR3 is 15 residues long. The CDR3 sequence: CASSEYYTAGYGYTF. The CDR3 bases are TGTGCCAGCAGTGAATACTATACAGCGGGCTATGGCTACACCTTC.

The genes are TRBV2 and TRBJ1-2; no clear D gene. V lost 4 bases to trimming and J lost 1 base, with 7 bases between them. The CDR3 sequence is 13 residues long. CDR1 is SNHLY and CDR2 is FYNNEI in the germline V gene. This chain's CDR3 is CASSGTGNYGYTF. CDR3 bases: TGTGCCAGCAGTGGTACGGGTAACTATGGCTACACCTTC.

J is TRBJ1-2 and V is TRBV6-6; TRBD1 matches at 7 bases. Per germline, CDR1 MNHNY and CDR2 SVGAGI (reference sequence). Trimming at V came to 5 bases and at J to 6 bases, leaving 15 bases not matched to a gene. The CDR3 has 16 amino acids. CDR3 sequence: CASSPPWQGEKDGYTF. CDR3 nucleotides: TGTGCCAGCAGTCCACCTTGGCAGGGGGAGAAAGATGGCTACACCTTC.

The V call is TRBV11-2, the J call TRBJ2-3; D perhaps matches TRBD1 (6 bases). This CDR3 is built from 13 residues. V was pared by 2 bases and J by 6 bases, with 9 bases between. The V gene's germline CDR1 is SGHAT and CDR2 FQNNGV. The CDR3 sequence: CASSLTQGDTQYF. The CDR3 nucleotides are TGTGCCAGCAGCTTAACTCAGGGGGATACGCAGTATTTT.

The genes are TRBV19 and TRBJ1-5; D remains ambiguous. There are 13 residues in the CDR3. The V gene's germline CDR1 is LNHDA and CDR2 SQIVND (reference sequence). The ends were cut back, 6 bases at V and 0 bases at J, with 6 bases in the middle. CDR3 region: CASSWSSNQPQHF. The DNA for the CDR3 is TGTGCCAGTAGCTGGAGTAGCAATCAGCCCCAGCATTTT. Full variable domain (rest looked up from reference TRBV19 and TRBJ1-5): DGGITQSPKYLFRKEGQNVTLSCEQNLNHDAMYWYRQDPGQGLRLIYYSQIVNDFQKGDIAEGYSVSREKKESFPLTVTSAQKNPTAFYLCASSWSSNQPQHFGDGTRLSIL.

The chain has TRBV6-6 and TRBJ2-7, with D maybe TRBD2 (6 bases). Trimming removed 5 bases at V and 5 bases at J, with 13 bases between. There are 13 residues in the CDR3. Germline CDR1 reads MNHNY; CDR2 reads SVGAGI (reference sequence). The CDR3 DNA is TGTGCCAGCAGTCCCAGGAGGGGACACGAGCAGTACGTC. Residues: CASSPRRGHEQYV.

Turning to this clone: One junction end does not reproduce the germline sequence, and a read error may be involved. The J gene is TRBJ1-2, the V gene TRBV3-1 (or the pseudogene TRBV3-2), with D perhaps TRBD1 (6 bases). Germline V CDR1 and CDR2: LGHDT, YNNKEL (reference sequence). There are 11 residues in the CDR3. The DNA of the CDR3 is TGTGCCAGCAGCCAAGGGACAGCCTTAGACTTC. It codes for CASSQGTALDF.

This rearrangement joins TRBV19 to TRBJ2-7; 10 bases agree with TRBD2. CDR1 and CDR2 from the germline V gene are LNHDA and SQIVND (reference sequence). V lost 2 bases and J lost 4; bases outside the gene matches: 8. This CDR3 is built from 16 residues. In nucleotides, the CDR3 is TGTGCCAGTAGTATAACCCAGCTAGCGGGGGAGTACGAGCAGTACGTC. This encodes CASSITQLAGEYEQYV.

This clone was counted once. Different DNA sequences within this sample yield the same CDR3. The chain has TRBV27 and TRBJ1-2, with no clear D. CDR1 and CDR2 from the germline V gene are MNHEY and SMNVEV (reference sequence). Trimming took off 0 bases at V and 4 bases at J, with 6 bases between the two ends. The CDR3 contains 13 residues. This chain's CDR3 is CASSLSGSYGYTF. CDR3 in DNA: TGTGCCAGCAGTTTATCCGGGAGCTATGGCTACACCTTC.

The V and J genes are TRBV7-2 and TRBJ2-3; 9 positions match TRBD1. Germline V lookup: CDR1 SGHTA, CDR2 FQGNSA. The CDR3 is made up of 15 amino acids. V lost 2 bases and J lost 5; bases outside the gene matches: 5. CDR3 in DNA: TGTGCCAGCAGCTTATACAGGGGGCAAGGAGATACGCAGTATTTT. It encodes CASSLYRGQGDTQYF. Using reference TRBV7-2 and TRBJ2-3 for the parts outside the CDR3, the full variable domain is GAGVSQSPSNKVTEKGKDVELRCDPISGHTALYWYRQSLGQGLEFLIYFQGNSAPDKSGLPSDRFSAERTGGSVSTLTIQRTQQEDSAVYLCASSLYRGQGDTQYFGPGTRLTVL.

The chain has TRBV5-6 and TRBJ1-2, with a tentative D call TRBD1 (5 bases). Germline assignment: CDR1 SGHDT and CDR2 YYEEEE. V was shortened by 4 bases and J by 5 bases, with 18 bases between the two germline ends. The CDR3 runs to 15 residues. DNA for the CDR3: TGTGCCAGCAGCCCGGGACTGGGGACCACGTATGGCTACACCTTC. It encodes CASSPGLGTTYGYTF.

V and J are TRBV5-1 and TRBJ2-3, with D possibly TRBD1 on 6 matching bases. There are 14 residues in the CDR3. Looked up from germline, CDR1 is SGHRS and CDR2 is YFSETQ. The ends were cut back, 4 bases at V and 2 bases at J, with 11 bases in the middle. The CDR3 coding sequence is TGCGCCAGCAGCCGAGACAGGACCACAGATACGCAGTATTTT. This codes for CASSRDRTTDTQYF.

The chain carries TRBV2 and TRBJ1-4; 9 positions match TRBD1. CDR1 and CDR2 from the germline V gene are SNHLY and FYNNEI. The CDR3 runs 16 residues. Unmatched junction bases numbered 9, after V lost 7 bases and J lost 3 bases. CDR3 nucleotides: TGTGCCAGCAAGAGGACAGGGGTGTTGGCTAATGAAAAACTGTTTTTT. Translation: CASKRTGVLANEKLFF.

The V gene is TRBV5-6, the J gene TRBJ1-2; TRBD1 matches at 9 bases. This CDR3 comprises 16 residues. Unmatched junction bases numbered 10, after V lost 3 bases and J lost 4 bases. The germline V gene has CDR1 SGHDT and CDR2 YYEEEE. The CDR3 region has the DNA TGTGCCAGCAGCTCCGAGGGGACAGGGTGGTTCTATGGCTACACCTTC. Amino acids: CASSSEGTGWFYGYTF.

The J gene is TRBJ1-1, the V gene TRBV27; TRBD1 agrees at 9 bases. The J segment lost 5 bases and the V segment lost 6 bases, leaving 7 bases of the junction unmatched. Per the germline V gene, CDR1 is MNHEY and CDR2 is SMNVEV (reference sequence). The CDR3 length is 14 residues. CDR3 nucleotides: TGTGCCAGCAGCCTTCCGGGACAGGGTACTGAAGCTTTCTTT. It yields the protein CASSLPGQGTEAFF.

The V and J genes are TRBV6-5 and TRBJ2-2, with TRBD1 as a possible D gene (6 bases). The CDR3 length is 15 residues. The germline gives CDR1 MNHEY, CDR2 SVGAGI. Trimming pared 7 bases from V and 2 bases from J, leaving 14 bases between. The CDR3 loop reads CASKQTGLNTGELFF. DNA of the CDR3: TGTGCCAGCAAACAAACAGGGTTAAACACCGGGGAGCTGTTTTTT.

The V call is TRBV10-2, the J call TRBJ1-2; D is unclear. This CDR3 spans 12 amino acids. In germline, CDR1 is WSHSY, CDR2 SAAADI. Between the trimmed V and J ends, which lost 0 bases and 7 bases, there was a span of 6 bases. The CDR3 region is CASSESRGGYTF. The CDR3 DNA reads as TGCGCCAGCAGTGAGTCGCGGGGTGGCTACACCTTC.

This chain joins TRBV29-1 and TRBJ1-2, with D unclear. V lost 4 bases and J lost 2, with 8 bases in between. The CDR3 is made up of 12 amino acids. In germline, CDR1 is SQVTM, CDR2 ANQGSEA. The CDR3 DNA sequence: TGCAGCGTTGGACTGCCGAACTATGGCTACACCTTC. Its protein is CSVGLPNYGYTF.

This rearrangement joins TRBV4-1 to TRBJ1-4; no definite D call. Deletions cut 1 base from V and 4 bases from J, with 13 bases between. Germline CDR1 reads MGHRA; CDR2 reads YSYEKL. The length of the CDR3 is 16 residues. CDR3 DNA: TGCGCCAGCAGCCAAGGGGCCGTCGGGGATAATGAAAAACTGTTTTTT. It encodes CASSQGAVGDNEKLFF.

On this clone itself: The same CDR3 also results from other DNA sequences found in this sample. V gene TRBV6-5 combines with J gene TRBJ2-2; possibly TRBD1 for D (5 bases). CDR1 MNHEY and CDR2 SVGAGI come from the germline V gene. The V end lost 6 bases, the J end lost 0 bases, and 8 bases lay between the germline ends. This CDR3 contains 14 residues. The CDR3 DNA reads TGTGCCAGCAGGCAGGGCGCGAACACCGGGGAGCTGTTTTTT. Translating gives CASRQGANTGELFF.

The chain links TRBV6-5 to TRBJ2-7; TRBD2 matches at 7 bases. V dropped 4 bases and J dropped 6; count of bases not matched to a gene: 15. The CDR3 totals 16 residues. Germline V gene sequence: CDR1 MNHEY, CDR2 SVGAGI. DNA of the CDR3: TGTGCCAGCAGTTCAAGGGGAGGGAGCGGACCCCGCGAGCAGTACTTC. Translation gives CASSSRGGSGPREQYF.

V usage is TRBV6-2 or TRBV6-3 and J usage is TRBJ1-1; D gene unclear. Trimming shortened V by 0 bases and J by 4 bases, and 6 bases separated the two germline ends. CDR1 is MNHEY, CDR2 SVGEGT, per germline. The CDR3 is 13 amino acids. CDR3 in DNA: TGTGCCAGCAGTTACTCGAGGGTCACTGAAGCTTTCTTT. It is translated as CASSYSRVTEAFF.

The chain uses TRBV10-2 and TRBJ2-2; the D gene is possibly TRBD1 (5 bases). With 4 bases removed from V and 0 bases from J, the gap between germline ends came to 6 bases. This CDR3 region has 14 residues. The germline CDR1 and CDR2 sequences are WSHSY and SAAADI. CDR3 in amino acids: CASSGQSNTGELFF. The CDR3 DNA is TGCGCCAGCAGTGGACAGTCGAACACCGGGGAGCTGTTTTTT.

V and J are TRBV9 and TRBJ2-7; 7 bases line up with TRBD2. The CDR3 spans 16 residues. Germline CDR1 is SGDLS and CDR2 is YYNGEE. Germline trimming cut 3 bases from V and 2 bases from J; bases unmatched to any gene: 11. The CDR3 DNA reads TGTGCCAGCAGCGCTGGAGGGCTAGCGGTACCCTACGAGCAGTACTTC. This codes for CASSAGGLAVPYEQYF.

The chain joins TRBV6-2 or TRBV6-3 to TRBJ2-7; tentative D call: TRBD1 (5 bases). The V end lost 0 bases, the J end lost 1 base, and 13 bases lay between the germline ends. Germline CDR1 MNHEY, CDR2 SVGEGT. The CDR3 loop spans 16 amino acids. The CDR3 protein is CASSYSKGVGSYEQYF. As DNA, the CDR3 is TGTGCCAGCAGTTACTCGAAAGGGGTAGGGTCCTACGAGCAGTACTTC.